This TCR beta chain was profiled in a study of T cell repertoires in aging, cancer and after chemotherapy (dated by TCRdb to the late 2010s). About the full investigation: Donors spanned six age groups from 30 or younger to 70 or older, with at least three individuals per group. To look at immunoaging and at how T cells reconstitute after chemotherapy, the study profiled TCR beta repertoires in peripheral blood from both healthy donors and cancer patients. In the solid tumor group, paired pre- and post-chemotherapy samples were obtained from brain tumor (glioblastoma) patients receiving temozolomide-based therapy. A cohort of about 220 cancer patients (approximately 90 with hematological and some 120 with solid cancers) was assembled, and about 95 healthy donors were included as a reference group. In total, the full dataset held millions of TCR reads.

This clonotype showed up just a few times. It has no known antigen specificity. No base qualities exist here, and no much larger clone lies one base off it. What the research found in general, with its limitations: Compared with age-matched healthy donors, untreated patients with hematological or solid cancers had significantly lower TCR diversity and higher clonality in blood. The authors noted that the repertoire data do not allow conclusions about immunological memory after chemotherapy. In both cancer cohorts, median generation probability rose over the chemotherapy interval, which suggests that the repertoire was reconstituted through rebound thymic output. Declining TCR diversity with age in healthy donors was mainly explained by loss of richness; in cancer patients, loss of evenness also contributed.

TCR beta rearrangements were amplified from genomic DNA extracted from peripheral blood rather than from sorted cells or RNA. Multiplex touch-down PCR with a mixed TRB-A/B primer pool was used to amplify rearranged TRB sequences covering the V, D and J segments. Illumina adapters and sample indices were attached to the amplicons through two consecutive PCR reactions run with Phusion HS II polymerase. The amplicons were purified from gel with the NucleoSpin Gel and PCR Clean-up kit and then assessed with Qubit and an Agilent 2100 Bioanalyzer. Libraries were sequenced on an Illumina MiSeq using 600-cycle, single-indexed, paired-end runs. The authors' pipeline ran thus. Processing of the TRB sequences was carried out with MiXCR versions 2.12 and 3.0.5. Each unique CDR3 nucleotide sequence counted as one clone, and only productive sequences with at least two reads were retained. Shannon diversity, evenness, clonality (one minus evenness), and alpha-parameterized diversity profiles from alpha 0 to 5 were included as repertoire metrics. Generation probabilities of clones in paired pre- and post-chemotherapy samples were computed with the IGoR algorithm. TCRdb reprocessing: public reads trimmed at Q25 with fastp, clones called with MiXCR, in-frame beta chains kept. CDR3 protein duplicates are merged, each entry listing the most common genes and DNA. The V and J calls reflect TCRdb's pipeline rather than the authors' work. Present in this sample are thousands of distinct CDR3 sequences, over 60% of which were seen just once. 25% to 30% of the sample rests with the top ten.

The CDR3, from cysteine to phenylalanine, totals 15 residues. Only CDR3 DNA remains: 45 bases, in frame from the first base. The germline V gene (reference sequence) supplies CDR1 DFQATT and CDR2 SNEGSKA. At the junction V is shortened by 1 base and J by 0 bases; bases outside the gene matches: 5. Material: blood. This chain is built from TRBV20-1 and TRBJ1-1; TRBD1 agrees with 7 junctional bases. The TCR originated in a human donor with a solid tumor. CDR3 reads: CSARVRGQMNTEAFF. The nucleotide sequence is given as TGCAGTGCTAGAGTCCGGGGACAGATGAACACTGAAGCTTTCTTT.